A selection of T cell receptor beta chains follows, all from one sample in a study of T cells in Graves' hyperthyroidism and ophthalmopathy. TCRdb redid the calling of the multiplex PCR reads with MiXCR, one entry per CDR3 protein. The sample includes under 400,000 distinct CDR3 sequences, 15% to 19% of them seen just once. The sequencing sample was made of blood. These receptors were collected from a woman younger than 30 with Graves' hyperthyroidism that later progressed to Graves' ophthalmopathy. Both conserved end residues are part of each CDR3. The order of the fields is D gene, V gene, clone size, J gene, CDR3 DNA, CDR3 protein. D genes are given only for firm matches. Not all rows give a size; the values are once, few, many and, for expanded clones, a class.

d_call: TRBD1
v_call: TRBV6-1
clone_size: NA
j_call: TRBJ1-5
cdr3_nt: TGTGCCAGCAGTTCCGGATTTACAGGGGGCATCAATCAGCCCCAGCATTTT
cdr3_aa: CASSSGFTGGINQPQHF

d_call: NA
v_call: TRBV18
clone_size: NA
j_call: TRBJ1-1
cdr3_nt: TGTGCCAGCTCACCAGCCCCTCAGGGGAACACTGAAGCTCTCTTT
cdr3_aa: CASSPAPQGNTEALF

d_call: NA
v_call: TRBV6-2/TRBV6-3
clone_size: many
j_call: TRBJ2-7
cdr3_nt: TGTGCCAGCACTTTAGACGGGATAGTCTACGAGCAGTACTTC
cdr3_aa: CASTLDGIVYEQYF

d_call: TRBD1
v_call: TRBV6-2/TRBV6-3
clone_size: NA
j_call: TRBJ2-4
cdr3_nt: TGTGCCAGCAGTTCGCGACAGGGGTTGGAAAACATTCAGTACTTC
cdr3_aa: CASSSRQGLENIQYF

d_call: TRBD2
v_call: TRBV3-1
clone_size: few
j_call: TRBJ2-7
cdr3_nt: TGTGCCGGCAGCCCTCGGACTAGCGGGAGACAGTACTTC
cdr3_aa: CAGSPRTSGRQYF

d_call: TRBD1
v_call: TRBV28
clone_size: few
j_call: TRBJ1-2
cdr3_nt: TGTGCCAGCACACCCTTGACAGGGGATCAAAATGGCTACACCTTC
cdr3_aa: CASTPLTGDQNGYTF

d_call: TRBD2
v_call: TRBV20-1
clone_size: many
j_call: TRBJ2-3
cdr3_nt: TGCAGTGCAAGATCCGGGACTAGCGGGAGAGATACGCAGTATTTT
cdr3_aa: CSARSGTSGRDTQYF

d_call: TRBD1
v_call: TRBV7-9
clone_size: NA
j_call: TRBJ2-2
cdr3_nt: TGTGCCAGCAGCTTTACCGGGACAGGGGGTTCAACCGGGGAGCTGTTTTTT
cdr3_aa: CASSFTGTGGSTGELFF

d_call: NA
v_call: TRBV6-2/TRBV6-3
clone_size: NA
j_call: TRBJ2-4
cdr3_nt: TGTGCCAGCATGGACGTTACCAAAAACATTCAGTACTTC
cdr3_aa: CASMDVTKNIQYF

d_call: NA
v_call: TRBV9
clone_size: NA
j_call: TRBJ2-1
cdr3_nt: TGTGCCAGCAGCGTAGTCGGAGGGCCCTCCGATGAGCAGTTCTTC
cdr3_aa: CASSVVGGPSDEQFF

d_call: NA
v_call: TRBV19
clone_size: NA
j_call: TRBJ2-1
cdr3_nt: TGTGCCAGTAGTATGGGTATGGAGGCTTTGGGGGACGATGAGCAGTTCTTC
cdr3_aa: CASSMGMEALGDDEQFF

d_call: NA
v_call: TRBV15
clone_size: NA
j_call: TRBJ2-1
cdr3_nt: TGTGCCACCAGCAGAGAAAAGGGATTATCCTACAATGAGCAGTTCTTC
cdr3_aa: CATSREKGLSYNEQFF

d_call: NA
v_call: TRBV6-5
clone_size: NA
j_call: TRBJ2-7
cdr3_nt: TGTGCCAGCAGTTACCAGGGTGACTCCTACGAGCAGTACTTC
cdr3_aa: CASSYQGDSYEQYF

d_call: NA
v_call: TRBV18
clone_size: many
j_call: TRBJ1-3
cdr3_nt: TGTGCCAGCTCACCTTCAAGGGGACTCTCTGGAAACACCATATATTTT
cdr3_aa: CASSPSRGLSGNTIYF

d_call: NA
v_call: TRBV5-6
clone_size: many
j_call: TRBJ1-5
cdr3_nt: TGTGCCAGCAGCTTGTATCGGCGGACCTATAGCAATCAGCCCCAGCATTTT
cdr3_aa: CASSLYRRTYSNQPQHF

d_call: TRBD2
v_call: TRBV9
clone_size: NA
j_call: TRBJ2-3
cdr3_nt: TGTGCCAGCAGCCCCCGGACTAGCGGGATTTCCACAGATACGCAGTATTTT
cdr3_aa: CASSPRTSGISTDTQYF

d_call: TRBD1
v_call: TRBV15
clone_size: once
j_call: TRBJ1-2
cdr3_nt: TGTGCCACCAGCAGAGAGGTAGCCAGGATCCGGGACAGGGACTATGGCTACACCTTC
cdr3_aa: CATSREVARIRDRDYGYTF

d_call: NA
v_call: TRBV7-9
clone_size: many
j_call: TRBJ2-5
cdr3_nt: TGTGCCAGCAGCTTAGGCCAAGAGACCCAGTACTTC
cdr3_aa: CASSLGQETQYF

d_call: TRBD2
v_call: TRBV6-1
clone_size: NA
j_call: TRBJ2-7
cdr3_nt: TGTGCCAGCCGCGAGACGGCAGGACTAGCGGGATACTACGAGCAGTACTTC
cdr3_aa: CASRETAGLAGYYEQYF

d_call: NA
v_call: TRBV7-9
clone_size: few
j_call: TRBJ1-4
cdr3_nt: TGTGCCAGCAGCTTAGAGGGGATAACTAATGAAAAACTGTTTTTT
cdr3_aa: CASSLEGITNEKLFF

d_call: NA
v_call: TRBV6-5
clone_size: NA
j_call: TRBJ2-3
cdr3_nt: TGTGCCAGCAGTTACTTGGGCCAGCGGAATACGCAGTATTTT
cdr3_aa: CASSYLGQRNTQYF

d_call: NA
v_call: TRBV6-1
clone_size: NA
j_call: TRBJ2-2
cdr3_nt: TGTGCCAGCAGTGAAGCGTGGACACTTAACACCGGGGAGCTGTTTTTT
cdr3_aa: CASSEAWTLNTGELFF

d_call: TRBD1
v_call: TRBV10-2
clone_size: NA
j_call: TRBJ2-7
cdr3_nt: TGCGCCTCGGGACAGGGATTCTCCTACGAGCAGTACTTC
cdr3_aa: CASGQGFSYEQYF

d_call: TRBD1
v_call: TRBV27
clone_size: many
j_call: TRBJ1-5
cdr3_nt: TGTGCCAGCGCCGCCCGGACAGGGGGCCTCTATCAGCCCCAGCATTTT
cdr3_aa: CASAARTGGLYQPQHF

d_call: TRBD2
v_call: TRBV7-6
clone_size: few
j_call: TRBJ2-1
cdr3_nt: TGTGCCAGCAGCCTCTGGGGAGGGAGCGGCAATGAGCAGTTCTTC
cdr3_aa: CASSLWGGSGNEQFF

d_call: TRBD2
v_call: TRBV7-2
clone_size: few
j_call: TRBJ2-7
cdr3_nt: TGTGCCAGCAAGTTAGCGGGAGGGGAAACTTACGAGCAGTACTTC
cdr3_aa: CASKLAGGETYEQYF

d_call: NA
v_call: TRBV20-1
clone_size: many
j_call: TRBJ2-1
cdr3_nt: TGCAGTGTTGACACGGCTGATATCTCCTACAATGAGCAGTTCTTC
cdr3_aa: CSVDTADISYNEQFF

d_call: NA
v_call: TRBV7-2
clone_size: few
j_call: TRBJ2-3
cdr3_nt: TGTGCCAGCAGCTCATATTATAGCACAGATACGCAGTATTTT
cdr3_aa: CASSSYYSTDTQYF

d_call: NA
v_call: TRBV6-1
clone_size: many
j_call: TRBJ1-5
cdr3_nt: TGTGCCAGCAGTGCCGACTCCCTGACGAATCAGCCCCAGCATTTT
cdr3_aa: CASSADSLTNQPQHF

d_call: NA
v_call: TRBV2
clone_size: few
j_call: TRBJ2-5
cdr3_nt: TGTGCCAGCAGTCCGGGTTTTAGGGAGACCCAGTACTTC
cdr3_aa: CASSPGFRETQYF

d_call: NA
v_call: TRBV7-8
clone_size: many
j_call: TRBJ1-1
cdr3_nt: TGTGCCAGCAGCTTAGTACGGCGGGGGACGAACACTGAAGCTTTCTTT
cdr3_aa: CASSLVRRGTNTEAFF

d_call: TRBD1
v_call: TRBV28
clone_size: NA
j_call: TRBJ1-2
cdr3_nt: TGTGCCAGCATCACCTCCGGAGGGGGACAGGGGAGCTATGGCTACACCTTC
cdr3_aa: CASITSGGGQGSYGYTF

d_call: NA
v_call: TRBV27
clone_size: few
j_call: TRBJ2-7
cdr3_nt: TGTGCCAGCAGTTTAGTCCGGGGCCTATCTCCAACCTCCTACGAGCAGTACTTC
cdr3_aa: CASSLVRGLSPTSYEQYF

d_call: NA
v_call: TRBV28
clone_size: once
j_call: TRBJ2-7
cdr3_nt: TGTGCCAGCAGTGACAGAGGCGCTGCGGGCGAGCAGTACTTC
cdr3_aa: CASSDRGAAGEQYF

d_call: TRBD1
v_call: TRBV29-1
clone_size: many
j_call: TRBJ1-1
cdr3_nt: TGCAGCGTTGCCGGACAGGTTGAAGCTTTCTTT
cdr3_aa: CSVAGQVEAFF

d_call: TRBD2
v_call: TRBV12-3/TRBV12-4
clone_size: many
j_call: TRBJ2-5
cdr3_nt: TGTGCCAGCAGTGGGTCGGGACTAGCGGGACAGGAGACCCAGTACTTC
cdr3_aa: CASSGSGLAGQETQYF

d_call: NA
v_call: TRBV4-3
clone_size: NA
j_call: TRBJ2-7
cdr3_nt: TGCGCCAGCAGCCAAGCGACAGGCCCCTACGAGCAGTACTTC
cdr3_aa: CASSQATGPYEQYF

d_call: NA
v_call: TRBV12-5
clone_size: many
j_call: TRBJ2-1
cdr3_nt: TGTGCTAGTGGTTCCGGGAGCTCCTACAATGAGCAGTTCTTC
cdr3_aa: CASGSGSSYNEQFF

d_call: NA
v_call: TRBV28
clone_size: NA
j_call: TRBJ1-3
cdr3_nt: TGTGCCAGCAGGGAAATTGGGACACTCTCTGGAAACACCATATATTTT
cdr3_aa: CASREIGTLSGNTIYF

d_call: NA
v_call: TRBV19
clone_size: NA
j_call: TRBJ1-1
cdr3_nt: TGTGCCAGTGGATTCACGAAACAAGAAGCTTTCTTT
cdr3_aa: CASGFTKQEAFF

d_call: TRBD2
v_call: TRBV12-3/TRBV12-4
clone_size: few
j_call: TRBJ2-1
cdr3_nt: TGTGCCAGCAACAACGAGCGGGAGGCGAATGAGCAGTTCTTC
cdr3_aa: CASNNEREANEQFF

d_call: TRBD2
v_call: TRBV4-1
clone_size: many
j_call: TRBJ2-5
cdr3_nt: TGCGCCAGCAGCCAGCTAGCGGGAGAAAAGACCCAGTACTTC
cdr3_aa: CASSQLAGEKTQYF

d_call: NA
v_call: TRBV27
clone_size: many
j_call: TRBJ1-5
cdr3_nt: TGTGCCAGCAGTTTCCGGCACAGGGTCGGCAATCAGCCCCAGCATTTT
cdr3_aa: CASSFRHRVGNQPQHF

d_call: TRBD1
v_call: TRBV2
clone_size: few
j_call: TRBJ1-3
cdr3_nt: TGTGCCAGTCGGACAGGGAACGGAAACACCATATATTTT
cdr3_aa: CASRTGNGNTIYF

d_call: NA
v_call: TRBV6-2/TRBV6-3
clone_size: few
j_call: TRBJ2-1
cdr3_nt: TGTGCCAGCAGCCTAGTTCTGGCAGGCTTCTTC
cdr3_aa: CASSLVLAGFF

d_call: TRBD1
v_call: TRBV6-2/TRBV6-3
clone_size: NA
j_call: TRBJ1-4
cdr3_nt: TGTGCCACCCCGATAAACAGGGGGGGGTTTGATGAAAAACTGTTTTTT
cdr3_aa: CATPINRGGFDEKLFF

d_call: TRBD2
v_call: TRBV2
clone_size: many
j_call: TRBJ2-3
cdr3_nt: TGTGCCAGCAGTGAACGAGGACTAGCGGGCGGCACAGATACGCAGTATTTT
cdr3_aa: CASSERGLAGGTDTQYF

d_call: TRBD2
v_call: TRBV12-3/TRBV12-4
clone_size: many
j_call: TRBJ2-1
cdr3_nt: TGTGCCAGCAGCACCCAGCGGGGGGGGCGTGAGCAGTTCTTC
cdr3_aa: CASSTQRGGREQFF

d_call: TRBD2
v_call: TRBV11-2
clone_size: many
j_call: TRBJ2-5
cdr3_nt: TGTGCCAGCAGCTTAGGGACTAGCGGGGAGACCCAGTACTTC
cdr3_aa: CASSLGTSGETQYF

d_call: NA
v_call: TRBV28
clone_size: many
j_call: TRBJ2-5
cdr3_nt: TGTGCCAGCATCGATCTGAAGGGGCGGGGAAAGACCCAGTACTTC
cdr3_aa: CASIDLKGRGKTQYF

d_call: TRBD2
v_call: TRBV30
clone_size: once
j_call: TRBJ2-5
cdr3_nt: TGTGCCTGCGGACTAGCGGGATCGGAGACCCAGTACTTC
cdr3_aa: CACGLAGSETQYF

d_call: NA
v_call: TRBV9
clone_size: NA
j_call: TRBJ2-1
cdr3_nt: TGTGCCAGCAGCGTAGGCCAGGTGGTTGGTGAGCAGTTCTTC
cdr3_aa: CASSVGQVVGEQFF

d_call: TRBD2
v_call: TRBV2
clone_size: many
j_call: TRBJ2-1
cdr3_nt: TGTGCCAGCCACCTAGCGGGAGGTTTAAATGAGCAGTTCTTC
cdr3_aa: CASHLAGGLNEQFF

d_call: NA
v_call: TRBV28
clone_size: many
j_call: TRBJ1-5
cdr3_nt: TGTGCCAGCAGTTTGTTTCTTCAGGGGCGCAATCAGCCCCAGCATTTT
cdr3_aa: CASSLFLQGRNQPQHF